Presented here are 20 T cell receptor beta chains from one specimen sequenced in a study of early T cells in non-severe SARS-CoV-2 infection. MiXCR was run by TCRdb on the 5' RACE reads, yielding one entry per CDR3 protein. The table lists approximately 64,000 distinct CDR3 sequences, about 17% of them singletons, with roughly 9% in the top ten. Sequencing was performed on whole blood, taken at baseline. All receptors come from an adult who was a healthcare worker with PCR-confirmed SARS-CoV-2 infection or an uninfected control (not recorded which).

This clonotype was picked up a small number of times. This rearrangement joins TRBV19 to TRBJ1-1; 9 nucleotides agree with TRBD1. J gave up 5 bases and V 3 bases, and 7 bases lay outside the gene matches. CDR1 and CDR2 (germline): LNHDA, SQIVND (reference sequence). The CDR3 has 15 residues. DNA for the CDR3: TGTGCCAGTAGTATCTTGGGACAGGGAGGTACTGAAGCTTTCTTT. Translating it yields CASSILGQGGTEAFF.

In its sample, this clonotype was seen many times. The CDR3 is CASSQERGPTDTQYF. The CDR3, as DNA: TGTGCCAGCAGCCAAGAGAGGGGACCCACAGATACGCAGTATTTT. The V call is TRBV4-2, the J call TRBJ2-3; D might be TRBD1 or TRBD2, each matching 5 bases. This CDR3 is built from 15 residues. In germline, CDR1 is LGHNA, CDR2 YNFKEQ. Trimming took off 0 bases at V and 2 bases at J, with 9 bases between the two ends.

The CDR3: CASSQVGASYGYTF. In nucleotides, the CDR3 is TGTGCCAGCAGCCAAGTTGGGGCATCCTATGGCTACACCTTC. The chain links TRBV3-1 to TRBJ1-2, with D maybe TRBD1 (5 bases). Between the trimmed V and J ends, which lost 1 base and 4 bases, there was a span of 10 bases. Germline values: CDR1 LGHDT, CDR2 YNNKEL (reference sequence). The CDR3 runs to 14 residues.

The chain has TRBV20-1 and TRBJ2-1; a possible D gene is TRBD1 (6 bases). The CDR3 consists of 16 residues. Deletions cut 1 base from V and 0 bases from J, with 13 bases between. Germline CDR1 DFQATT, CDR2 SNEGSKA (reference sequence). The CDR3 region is CSARVTGPSSYNEQFF. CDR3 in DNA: TGCAGTGCTAGAGTTACAGGGCCCAGCTCCTACAATGAGCAGTTCTTC.

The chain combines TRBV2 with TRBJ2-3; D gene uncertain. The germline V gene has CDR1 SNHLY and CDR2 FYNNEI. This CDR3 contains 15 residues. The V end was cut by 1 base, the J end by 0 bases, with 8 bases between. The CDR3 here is CASSEGVSSTDTQYF. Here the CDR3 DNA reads TGTGCCAGCAGTGAAGGGGTGTCAAGCACAGATACGCAGTATTTT.

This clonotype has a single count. The CDR3 loop is CASRWVGTGELFF. In DNA, the CDR3 is TGTGCCAGTAGATGGGTCGGCACCGGGGAGCTGTTTTTT. The rearrangement joins TRBV19 to TRBJ2-2, with no clear D. Deletions cut 6 bases from V and 4 bases from J, with 9 bases between. Looked up from germline, CDR1 is LNHDA and CDR2 is SQIVND (reference sequence). This CDR3 is built from 13 residues.

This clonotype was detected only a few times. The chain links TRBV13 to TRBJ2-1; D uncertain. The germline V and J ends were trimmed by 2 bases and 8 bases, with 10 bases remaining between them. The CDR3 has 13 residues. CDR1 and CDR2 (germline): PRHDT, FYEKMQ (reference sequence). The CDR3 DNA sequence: TGTGCCAGCAGCTTAAGGGTCTCCCATGAGCAGTTCTTC. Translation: CASSLRVSHEQFF. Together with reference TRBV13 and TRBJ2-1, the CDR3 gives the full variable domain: AAGVIQSPRHLIKEKRETATLKCYPIPRHDTVYWYQQGPGQDPQFLISFYEKMQSDKGSIPDRFSAQQFSDYHSELNMSSLELGDSALYFCASSLRVSHEQFFGPGTRLTVL.

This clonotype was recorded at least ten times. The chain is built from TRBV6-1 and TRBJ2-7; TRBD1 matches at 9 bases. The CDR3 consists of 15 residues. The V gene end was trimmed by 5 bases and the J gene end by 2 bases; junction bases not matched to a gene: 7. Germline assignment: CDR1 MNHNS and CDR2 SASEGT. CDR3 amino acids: CASSPDRGVTYEQYF. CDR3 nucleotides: TGTGCCAGCAGTCCCGACAGGGGGGTAACCTACGAGCAGTACTTC.

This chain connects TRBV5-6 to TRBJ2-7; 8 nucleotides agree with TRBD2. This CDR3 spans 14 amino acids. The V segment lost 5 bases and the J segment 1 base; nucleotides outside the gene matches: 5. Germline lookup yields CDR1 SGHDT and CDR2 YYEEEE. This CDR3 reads CASRLAGPSYEQYF. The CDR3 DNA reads TGTGCCAGCAGGTTAGCGGGACCATCCTACGAGCAGTACTTC. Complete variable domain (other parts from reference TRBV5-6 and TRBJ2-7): DAGVTQSPTHLIKTRGQQVTLRCSPKSGHDTVSWYQQALGQGPQFIFQYYEEEERQRGNFPDRFSGHQFPNYSSELNVNALLLGDSALYLCASRLAGPSYEQYFGPGTRLTVT.

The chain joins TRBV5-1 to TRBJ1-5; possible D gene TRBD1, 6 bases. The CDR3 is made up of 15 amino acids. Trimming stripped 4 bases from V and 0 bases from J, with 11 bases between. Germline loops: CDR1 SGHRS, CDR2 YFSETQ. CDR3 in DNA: TGCGCCAGCAGCACATCAGGGGATAGCAATCAGCCCCAGCATTTT. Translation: CASSTSGDSNQPQHF.

CDR3 loop: CSAGKTGRNQPQHF. CDR3 bases: TGCAGTGCTGGAAAAACAGGGAGAAATCAGCCCCAGCATTTT. The genes are TRBV20-1 and TRBJ1-5, with TRBD1 as a possible D gene (6 bases). Germline V gene data show CDR1 as DFQATT and CDR2 as SNEGSKA (reference sequence). The V and J ends lost 5 bases and 4 bases respectively, with 15 bases between them. This CDR3 comprises 14 residues.

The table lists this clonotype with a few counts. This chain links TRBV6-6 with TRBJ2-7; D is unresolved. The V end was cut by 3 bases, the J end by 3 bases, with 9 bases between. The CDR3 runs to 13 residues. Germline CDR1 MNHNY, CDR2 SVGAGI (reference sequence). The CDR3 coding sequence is TGTGCCAGCAGTTATCCGGCCGTCTACGAGCAGTACTTC. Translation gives CASSYPAVYEQYF.

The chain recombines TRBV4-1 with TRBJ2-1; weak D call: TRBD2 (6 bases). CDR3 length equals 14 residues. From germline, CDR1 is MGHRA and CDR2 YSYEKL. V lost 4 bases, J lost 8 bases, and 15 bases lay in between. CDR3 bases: TGCGCCAGCAGCCCAAAGACTAGATTGGATGAGCAGTTCTTC. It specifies CASSPKTRLDEQFF.

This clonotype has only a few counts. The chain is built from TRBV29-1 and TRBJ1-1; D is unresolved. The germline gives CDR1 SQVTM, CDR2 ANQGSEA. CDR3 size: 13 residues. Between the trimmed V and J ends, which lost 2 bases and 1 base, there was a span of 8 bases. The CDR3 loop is CSVENGRNTEAFF. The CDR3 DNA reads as TGCAGCGTTGAAAATGGCAGGAACACTGAAGCTTTCTTT.

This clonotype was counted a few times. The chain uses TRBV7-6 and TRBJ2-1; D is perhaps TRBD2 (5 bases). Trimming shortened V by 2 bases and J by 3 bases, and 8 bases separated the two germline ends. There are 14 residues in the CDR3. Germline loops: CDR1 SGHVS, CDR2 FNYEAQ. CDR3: CASSLLGSYNEQFF. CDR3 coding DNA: TGTGCCAGCAGCTTATTGGGGAGCTACAATGAGCAGTTCTTC. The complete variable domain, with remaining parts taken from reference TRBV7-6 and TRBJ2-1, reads GAGVSQSPRYKVTKRGQDVALRCDPISGHVSLYWYRQALGQGPEFLTYFNYEAQQDKSGLPNDRFSAERPEGSISTLTIQRTEQRDSAMYRCASSLLGSYNEQFFGPGTRLTVL.

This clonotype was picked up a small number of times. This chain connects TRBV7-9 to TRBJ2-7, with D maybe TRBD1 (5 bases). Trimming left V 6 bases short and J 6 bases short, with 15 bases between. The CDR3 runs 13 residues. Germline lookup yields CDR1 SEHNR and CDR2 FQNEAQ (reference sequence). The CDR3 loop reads CASSPQGVGEQYF. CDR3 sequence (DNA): TGTGCCAGCAGTCCACAAGGGGTAGGCGAGCAGTACTTC.

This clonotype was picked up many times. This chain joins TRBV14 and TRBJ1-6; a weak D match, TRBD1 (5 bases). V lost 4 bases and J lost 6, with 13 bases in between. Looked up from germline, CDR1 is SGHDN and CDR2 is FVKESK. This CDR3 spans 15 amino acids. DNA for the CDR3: TGTGCCAGCAGCCCGCAGGGTACTTTTAATTCACCCCTCCACTTT. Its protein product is CASSPQGTFNSPLHF.

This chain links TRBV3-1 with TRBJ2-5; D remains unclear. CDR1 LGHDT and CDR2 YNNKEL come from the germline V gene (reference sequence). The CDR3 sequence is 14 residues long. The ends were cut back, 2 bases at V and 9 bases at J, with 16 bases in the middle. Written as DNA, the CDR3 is TGTGCCAGCAGCCAACGGCAGTCTTATTGGGCCCAGTACTTC. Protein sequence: CASSQRQSYWAQYF.

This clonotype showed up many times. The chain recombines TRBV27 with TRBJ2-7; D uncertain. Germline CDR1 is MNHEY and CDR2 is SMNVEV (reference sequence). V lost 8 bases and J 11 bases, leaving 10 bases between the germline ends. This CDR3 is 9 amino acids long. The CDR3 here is CASCGREYF. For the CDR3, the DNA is TGTGCCAGCTGCGGAAGGGAGTACTTC.

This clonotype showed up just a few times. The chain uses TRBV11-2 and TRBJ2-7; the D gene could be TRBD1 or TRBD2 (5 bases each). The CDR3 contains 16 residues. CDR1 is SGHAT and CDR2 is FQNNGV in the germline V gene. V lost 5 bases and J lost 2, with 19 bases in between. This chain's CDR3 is CASSEWAGTQAYEQYF. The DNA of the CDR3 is TGTGCCAGCAGCGAATGGGCCGGGACGCAGGCCTACGAGCAGTACTTC.